What follows are 18 T cell receptor beta chains derived from one specimen sequenced in a study of patients and donors after allogeneic stem cell transplantation (dated by TCRdb to about 2020). Libraries were built with RT-PCR. This sample was sequenced with a NextSeq 550. Clones were called with MiXCR by TCRdb after fastp trimmed the public reads at Q25, and only in-frame beta chains were retained. Rows merge per CDR3 protein into single entries with the most common DNA and genes. Across this sample there are roughly 940,000 distinct CDR3 sequences, with approximately 19% seen only once. Roughly 6% of the sample belongs to the ten largest clones. Sequenced sample: blood, either unsorted or a sorted T cell fraction (not recorded which). All receptors derive from a human donor who was either an allogeneic HSCT recipient or a stem cell or donor lymphocyte infusion donor (not recorded which). It is not recorded whose cells these are; they may come from a transplant donor.

This chain links TRBV18 with TRBJ2-7, with 8 bases identical to TRBD1. The CDR3 has 15 amino acids. Germline values: CDR1 KGHSH, CDR2 LQKENI. Losses at the gene ends were 4 bases for V and 3 bases for J; bases not matched to a gene: 8. Written as DNA, the CDR3 is TGTGCCAGCTCACGCTTGCCGGACAGGGACTACGAGCAGTACTTC. It yields the protein CASSRLPDRDYEQYF.

This clonotype has a handful of counts. The CDR3 nucleotides are TGTGCCACCGGACAAAAACGGGGGGGCACAGATACGCAGTATTTT. Protein: CATGQKRGGTDTQYF. The chain employs TRBV7-2 and TRBJ2-3, with TRBD2 matching over 7 bases. The V gene's germline CDR1 is SGHTA and CDR2 FQGNSA. With 10 bases clipped from V and 1 base from J, the junction kept 11 bases outside the gene matches. The CDR3 loop spans 15 amino acids.

This clonotype has just a few counts. The chain employs TRBV12-3 or TRBV12-4 and TRBJ1-5, with unresolved D. Trimming stripped 3 bases from V and 4 bases from J, with 10 bases between. This CDR3 is built from 14 residues. The CDR3 is CASSFSYANQPQHF. The CDR3, as DNA: TGTGCCAGCAGTTTCTCATATGCAAATCAGCCCCAGCATTTT.

The chain is built from TRBV5-1 and TRBJ2-5; D gene uncertain. This CDR3 region has 16 residues. The V gene lost 4 bases and the J gene lost 2 bases, with 18 bases spanning the gap. CDR1 is SGHRS and CDR2 is YFSETQ in the germline V gene. The CDR3 sequence: CASSQVTPSGQETQYF. The CDR3 nucleotides are TGCGCCAGCAGCCAAGTGACCCCCTCGGGTCAAGAGACCCAGTACTTC. The variable domain in full, with the rest retrieved from reference TRBV5-1 and TRBJ2-5, is KAGVTQTPRYLIKTRGQQVTLSCSPISGHRSVSWYQQTPGQGLQFLFEYFSETQRNKGNFPGRFSGRQFSNSRSEMNVSTLELGDSALYLCASSQVTPSGQETQYFGPGTRLLVL.

The chain has TRBV20-1 and TRBJ2-7; 7 bases agree with TRBD2. CDR1 and CDR2 from the germline V gene are DFQATT and SNEGSKA (reference sequence). This CDR3 has 11 residues. The CDR3 loop is CGPQRGNEQYF. CDR3 DNA: TGCGGTCCGCAGCGGGGTAACGAGCAGTACTTC.

The chain has TRBV7-9 and TRBJ1-5; 9 nucleotides align to TRBD1. The CDR3 runs 17 residues. Per germline, CDR1 SEHNR and CDR2 FQNEAQ (reference sequence). J lost 4 bases, V lost 3 bases, and 10 bases had no gene match. CDR3 sequence: CASSFRAGTGPNQPQHF. CDR3 bases: TGTGCCAGCAGCTTCAGAGCAGGGACAGGGCCTAATCAGCCCCAGCATTTT.

The sample holds many counts of this clonotype. J is TRBJ2-7 and V is TRBV12-3 or TRBV12-4, with 10 bases lining up with TRBD1. With V trimmed by 6 bases and J by 0 bases, 5 bases remained unmatched. The CDR3 covers 15 residues. The CDR3 DNA is TGTGCCAGCAGCCTCCGACAGGGGGCCTCCTACGAGCAGTACTTC. The encoded protein is CASSLRQGASYEQYF.

This clonotype was seen a few times. The chain combines TRBV6-1 with TRBJ1-4; D call uncertain. V lost 4 bases, J lost 5 bases, and 8 bases lay in between. Germline CDR1 and CDR2: MNHNS and SASEGT. The CDR3 sequence is 13 residues long. The DNA for the CDR3 is TGTGCCAGCAGTGCCCGGTGGAATGAAAAACTGTTTTTT. It encodes CASSARWNEKLFF.

This rearrangement joins TRBV7-8 to TRBJ1-2, with unresolved D. This CDR3 region has 15 residues. V was clipped by 1 base and J by 2 bases, with 11 bases between them. Germline V lookup: CDR1 SGHVS, CDR2 FQNEAQ. In DNA, the CDR3 is TGTGCCAGCAGCTTAGTCACTACCCGCAACTATGGCTACACCTTC. Amino acid sequence: CASSLVTTRNYGYTF.

The chain combines TRBV28 with TRBJ2-2, with TRBD1 matching 7 bases. J lost 7 bases, V lost 5 bases, and 10 bases had no gene match. The CDR3 totals 15 residues. Germline-derived CDR1 and CDR2 are MDHEN and SYDVKM. The CDR3 loop reads CASSVPYRGGGELFF. In DNA form, the CDR3 reads TGTGCCAGCAGTGTACCCTACAGGGGCGGCGGGGAGCTGTTTTTT.

V is TRBV20-1 and J is TRBJ1-5; TRBD1 is a possible D gene (5 bases). V was cut by 2 bases and J by 3 bases, with 14 bases left in between. The CDR3 loop spans 15 amino acids. CDR1 is DFQATT and CDR2 is SNEGSKA in the germline V gene (reference sequence). CDR3 nucleotide sequence: TGCAGTGCTAGACGGCAGGGAGGACCCAATCAGCCCCAGCATTTT. Its protein product is CSARRQGGPNQPQHF.

J is TRBJ2-3 and V is TRBV7-9; 11 bases match TRBD2. Germline V gene data show CDR1 as SEHNR and CDR2 as FQNEAQ (reference sequence). V lost 5 bases, J lost 8 bases, and 6 bases stayed unmatched. The length of the CDR3 is 14 residues. This chain's CDR3 is CASSPSGRLATQYF. The CDR3, as DNA: TGTGCCAGCAGCCCTAGCGGGAGGCTCGCTACGCAGTATTTT.

The gene calls are TRBV7-2 and TRBJ2-1; a weak D match, TRBD2 (6 bases). Germline V gene sequence: CDR1 SGHTA, CDR2 FQGNSA. The CDR3 covers 14 residues. Trimming removed 4 bases at V and 7 bases at J, with 14 bases between. The CDR3 DNA is TGTGCCAGCAGCTCCGTGGCAGGGAGGAATGAGCAGTTCTTC. This encodes CASSSVAGRNEQFF.

This clonotype was counted once. The CDR3 end shows no conserved phenylalanine or tryptophan, and so a read error is likely. The chain has TRBV12-3 or TRBV12-4 and TRBJ2-5; D is possibly TRBD2 (6 bases). The CDR3 has 18 residues. V lost 7 bases to trimming and J lost 0 bases, with 24 bases between them. The CDR3 region has the DNA TGTGCCAGCACCCGGGGGACTGACACCTTTGGGTACCAAGAGACCCAGTACTAC. It is translated as CASTRGTDTFGYQETQYY.

This clonotype was counted between two and nine times. The chain joins TRBV12-3 or TRBV12-4 to TRBJ2-3; 7 bases align to TRBD1. This CDR3 comprises 15 residues. J was trimmed by 8 bases and V by 6 bases; bases with no gene match: 14. For the CDR3, the DNA is TGTGCCAGCAGCCCACCGGGACAGCTTTGGGGTACGCAGTATTTT. Amino acid sequence: CASSPPGQLWGTQYF.

This clonotype showed up just a few times. The genes are TRBV20-1 and TRBJ2-3, with 12 bases matching TRBD2. The V gene end was trimmed by 3 bases and the J gene end by 5 bases; junction bases not matched to a gene: 6. The germline V gene encodes CDR1 DFQATT and CDR2 SNEGSKA (reference sequence). There are 15 residues in the CDR3. This CDR3 is CSARASGGALDTQYF. CDR3 DNA: TGCAGTGCTAGGGCTAGCGGGGGGGCCCTAGATACGCAGTATTTT.

This clonotype occurred a few times. The chain uses TRBV5-1 and TRBJ2-1, with a weak D call TRBD2 (6 bases). CDR1 is SGHRS, CDR2 YFSETQ, per germline. This CDR3 is 15 amino acids long. Deletions cut 4 bases from V and 7 bases from J, with 18 bases between. The CDR3: CASSPLGPGVNEQFF. CDR3 nucleotides: TGCGCCAGCAGCCCTCTGGGTCCGGGGGTAAATGAGCAGTTCTTC.

The gene calls are TRBV6-1 and TRBJ1-5, with no clear D. The CDR3 loop spans 12 amino acids. V dropped 6 bases and J dropped 4 bases, with 7 bases sitting between them. CDR1 MNHNS and CDR2 SASEGT come from the germline V gene. CDR3 sequence (DNA): TGTGCCAGCAGGGACCGAAATCAGCCCCAGCATTTT. This sequence encodes CASRDRNQPQHF.